This T cell receptor (beta chain) was sequenced for a study of T cells in Graves' hyperthyroidism and ophthalmopathy. Study-level background: Peripheral blood specimens were obtained at initial diagnosis, prior to any treatment.

For the diagnoses, clinical symptoms, serum thyroxine and TRAb, thyroid ultrasound and orbital computed tomography were used. Blood sampling occurred at first hyperthyroidism diagnosis, ahead of any ophthalmopathy symptoms. Amplification yielded TCR beta CDR3 regions, with RNA transcripts as the source. The HTBI primer set served for first-round RT-PCR of the TCR CDR3. Using its own MiXCR run on the multiplex PCR reads, TCRdb lists one record per CDR3 protein. The sample contains 250,000 to 300,000 distinct CDR3 sequences, approximately 12% of which appear only once. This clonotype has at least ten counts. Germline V gene lookup returns CDR1 PRHDT and CDR2 FYEKMQ (reference sequence). The trim removed 5 bases at V and 5 bases at J, leaving 7 bases unmatched. This CDR3 comprises 15 residues.

The rearrangement uses TRBV13 and TRBJ1-4; 8 nucleotides match TRBD1. Specimen: blood. This clonotype was obtained from a woman aged 30 to 39 with Graves' hyperthyroidism that later progressed to Graves' ophthalmopathy. The CDR3 sequence is CASSLRTGLNEKLFF. The CDR3 DNA sequence: TGTGCCAGCAGCCTTCGGACAGGGCTCAATGAAAAACTGTTTTTT.